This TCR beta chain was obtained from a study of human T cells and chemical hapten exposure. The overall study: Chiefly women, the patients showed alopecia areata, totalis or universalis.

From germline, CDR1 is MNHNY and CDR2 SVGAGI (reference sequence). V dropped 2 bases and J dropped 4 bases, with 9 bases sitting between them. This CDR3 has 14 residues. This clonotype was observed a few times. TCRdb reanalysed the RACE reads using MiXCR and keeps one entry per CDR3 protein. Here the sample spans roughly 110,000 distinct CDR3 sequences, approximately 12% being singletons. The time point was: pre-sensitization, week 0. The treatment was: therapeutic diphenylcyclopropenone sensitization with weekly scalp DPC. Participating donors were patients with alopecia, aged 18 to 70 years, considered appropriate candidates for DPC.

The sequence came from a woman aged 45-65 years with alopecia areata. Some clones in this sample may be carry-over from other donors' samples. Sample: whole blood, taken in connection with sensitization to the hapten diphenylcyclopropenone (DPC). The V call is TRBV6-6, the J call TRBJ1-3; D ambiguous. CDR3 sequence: CASSYAQKGNTIYF. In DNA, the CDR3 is TGTGCCAGCAGTTACGCGCAGAAAGGAAACACCATATATTTT.